These 2 T cell receptor beta chains were sequenced from one sample in a study of Graves' ophthalmopathy and Graves' hyperthyroidism. Using RNA transcripts, the TCR beta CDR3 regions were amplified. An opening RT-PCR round employed HTBI primers and preceded a second-round multiplex PCR. TCRdb re-analysed the multiplex PCR reads in MiXCR, keeping a single row per CDR3 protein. Here the sample spans approximately 1.2 million distinct CDR3 sequences, 35% to 40% being singletons. Sequencing was done on a sample of peripheral blood or thyroid tissue (not recorded which). Receptor source: an adult man with Graves' hyperthyroidism.

The rearrangement uses TRBV7-2 and TRBJ1-1, with 9 nucleotides matching TRBD1. The CDR3 contains 15 residues. Germline CDR1 reads SGHTA; CDR2 reads FQGNSA. Trimming took 5 bases from V and 4 from J; bases not matched to a gene: 8. The CDR3 DNA reads TGTGCCAGCAGCCCGAAGGGACAGGGAGGCACTGAAGCTTTCTTT. Translation gives CASSPKGQGGTEAFF.

This clonotype was observed a few times. This sequence joins TRBV6-5 and TRBJ1-5; D gene ambiguous. The V end was cut by 6 bases, the J end by 6 bases, with 9 bases between. This CDR3 is built from 12 residues. CDR1 and CDR2 (germline): MNHEY, SVGAGI. Here the CDR3 reads CASREEGQPQHF. The CDR3 DNA reads as TGTGCCAGCAGGGAAGAAGGTCAGCCCCAGCATTTT.